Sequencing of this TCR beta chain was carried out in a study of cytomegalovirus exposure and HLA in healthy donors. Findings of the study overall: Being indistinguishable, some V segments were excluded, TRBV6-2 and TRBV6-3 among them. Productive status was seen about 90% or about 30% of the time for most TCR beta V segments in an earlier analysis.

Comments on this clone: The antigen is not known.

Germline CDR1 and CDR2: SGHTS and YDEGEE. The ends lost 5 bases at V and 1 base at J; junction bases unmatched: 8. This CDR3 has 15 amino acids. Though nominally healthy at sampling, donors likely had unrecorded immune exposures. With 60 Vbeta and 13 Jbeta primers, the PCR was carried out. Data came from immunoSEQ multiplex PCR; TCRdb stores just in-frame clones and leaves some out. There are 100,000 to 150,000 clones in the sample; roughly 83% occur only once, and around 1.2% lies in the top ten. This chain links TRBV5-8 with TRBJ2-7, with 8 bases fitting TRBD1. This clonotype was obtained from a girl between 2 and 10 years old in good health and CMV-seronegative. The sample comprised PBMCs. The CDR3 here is CASSHTGQGSYEQYF. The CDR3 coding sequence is TGTGCCAGCAGTCACACCGGACAGGGATCCTACGAGCAGTACTTC.